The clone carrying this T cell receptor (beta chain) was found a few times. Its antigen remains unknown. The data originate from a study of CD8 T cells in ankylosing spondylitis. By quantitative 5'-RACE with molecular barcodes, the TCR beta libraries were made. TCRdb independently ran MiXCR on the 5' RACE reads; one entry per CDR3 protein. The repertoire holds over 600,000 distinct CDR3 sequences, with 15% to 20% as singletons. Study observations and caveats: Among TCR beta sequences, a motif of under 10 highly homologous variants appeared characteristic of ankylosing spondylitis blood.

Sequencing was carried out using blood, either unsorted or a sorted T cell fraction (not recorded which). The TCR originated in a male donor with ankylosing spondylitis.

CDR3 in DNA: TGTGCCAGCAGTCCCCGGCCGGACTATGGCTACACCTTC. Translating it yields CASSPRPDYGYTF. The chain couples TRBV12-3 or TRBV12-4 to TRBJ1-2; no clear D gene. The CDR3 is 13 residues long. Between the trimmed V and J ends, which lost 5 bases and 3 bases, there was a span of 10 bases.